This T cell receptor beta chain is drawn from a study of technical replicates of blood from a handful of donors. The CDR3 is 14 residues long. Trimming pared 5 bases from V and 6 bases from J, leaving 17 bases between. Germline V gene lookup returns CDR1 SNHLY and CDR2 FYNNEI. Assay used: immunoSEQ multiplex PCR; TCRdb lists only in-frame clones, some missing. Among 95,000 or so clones listed, roughly 95% were seen once. V usage is TRBV2 and J usage is TRBJ2-7; maybe TRBD1 (6 bases). The sequence was obtained from a human donor in good health. The material sequenced was T cells isolated from PBMCs. This CDR3 is CASSPRTDALEQYF. In DNA form, the CDR3 reads TGTGCCAGCAGTCCCCGGACAGACGCTCTCGAGCAGTACTTC.